These T cell receptor beta chains were read from a single sample in a study of T cell responses to AZD1222 COVID-19 vaccine. TCRdb's copy holds only in-frame clones and misses some; the assay was immunoSEQ multiplex PCR. The sample consists of more than 100,000 clones, approximately 85% of them appearing once. The material was peripheral blood, obtained on day 0 of AZD1222 vaccination. All receptors derive from an adult in good health. CDR3s include the opening cysteine and the closing phenylalanine or tryptophan. A D gene is named only where the DNA matches it firmly. Size is omitted from some rows. Given values are once, few, many or a class for expanded clones.

TRBV2	TRBJ2-5	NA	NA	13	CASIQETKETQYF	TGTGCCAGCATACAAGAAACAAAGGAGACCCAGTACTTC
TRBV7-9	TRBJ2-1	NA	TRBD2	18	CASSLSGGIPGLGPEQFF	TGTGCCAGCAGCTTAAGCGGGGGGATTCCGGGACTAGGTCCCGAGCAGTTCTTC
TRBV11-2	TRBJ1-3	NA	TRBD1	16	CASRPTGVGSGNTIYF	TGTGCCAGCAGACCGACAGGGGTAGGGTCTGGAAACACCATATATTTT
TRBV11-2	TRBJ1-3	once	NA	14	CASSFTRTGNTIYF	TGTGCCAGCAGCTTCACCAGAACTGGAAACACCATATATTTT
TRBV19	TRBJ2-7	NA	NA	14	CASSQDDGTYEQYF	TGTGCCAGTAGTCAGGACGACGGGACCTACGAGCAGTACTTC
TRBV28	TRBJ1-2	NA	NA	15	CASSLSRPGYGGYTF	TGTGCCAGCAGTTTAAGCCGCCCCGGGTACGGTGGCTACACCTTC
TRBV7-9	TRBJ1-2	NA	NA	15	CASSTDRESNYGYTF	TGTGCCAGCAGCACGGACAGAGAATCCAACTATGGCTACACCTTC
TRBV12-3/TRBV12-4	TRBJ1-1	once	NA	13	CASSLAIRTEAFF	TGTGCCAGCAGTCTCGCCATTAGGACTGAAGCTTTCTTT
TRBV25-1	TRBJ2-1	NA	NA	15	CASSEGVHAVDEQFF	TGTGCCAGCAGTGAAGGGGTCCACGCTGTGGATGAGCAGTTCTTC
TRBV11-3	TRBJ1-1	NA	NA	13	CASSLVGQTVAFF	TGTGCCAGCAGCTTAGTTGGACAAACGGTGGCTTTCTTT
TRBV5-1	TRBJ1-4	NA	NA	14	CASSLDPQSEKLFF	TGCGCCAGCAGCTTGGATCCTCAATCGGAAAAACTGTTTTTT
TRBV6-1	TRBJ1-6	NA	NA	17	CASSEFGRSSYNSPLHF	TGTGCCAGCAGTGAATTTGGGAGGAGCTCCTATAATTCACCCCTCCACTTT
TRBV30	TRBJ2-2	NA	NA	13	CACLGIGTGELFF	TGTGCCTGCCTCGGGATCGGGACCGGGGAGCTGTTTTTT
TRBV7-2	TRBJ2-5	NA	TRBD2	16	CASSFFPGGQVETQYF	TGTGCCAGCAGCTTCTTCCCGGGGGGGCAGGTTGAGACCCAGTACTTC
TRBV20-1	TRBJ2-1	NA	NA	14	CSASPTAWGAEQFF	TGCAGTGCTAGTCCGACAGCCTGGGGCGCTGAGCAGTTCTTC
TRBV6-2/TRBV6-3	TRBJ2-1	NA	TRBD1	14	CASSYRDSFNEQFF	TGTGCCAGCAGTTACCGGGACAGTTTCAATGAGCAGTTCTTC
TRBV29-1	TRBJ1-4	NA	NA	13	CSVGWARGEKLFF	TGCAGCGTTGGGTGGGCACGGGGTGAAAAACTGTTTTTT
TRBV5-1	TRBJ2-3	NA	NA	16	CASSLEARGGTDTQYF	TGCGCCAGCAGCTTGGAAGCCAGGGGAGGGACAGATACGCAGTATTTT
TRBV5-4	TRBJ2-7	NA	NA	13	CASSPGRGFVQYF	TGTGCCAGCAGTCCGGGACGGGGGTTTGTGCAGTACTTC
TRBV5-1	TRBJ1-6	NA	NA	15	CASGLRGGDNSPLHF	TGCGCCAGCGGGCTTAGGGGAGGGGATAATTCACCCCTCCACTTT
TRBV14	TRBJ2-2	NA	NA	13	CASSRQAIGELFF	TGTGCCAGCAGCCGACAGGCGATCGGGGAGCTGTTTTTT
TRBV19	TRBJ1-2	once	NA	18	CASSIKSRVGSPLYGYTF	TGTGCCAGTAGTATTAAGTCCCGGGTCGGGTCCCCCCTCTATGGCTACACCTTC
TRBV7-9	TRBJ2-5	NA	NA	13	CASSLMAQETQYF	TGTGCCAGCAGCTTAATGGCCCAAGAGACCCAGTACTTC
TRBV3-1/TRBV3-2	TRBJ1-1	NA	NA	13	CASSQGARTEAFF	TGTGCCAGCAGCCAGGGGGCGCGCACTGAAGCTTTCTTT
TRBV11-3	TRBJ2-2	NA	NA	15	CASSLRRIEGGELFF	TGTGCCAGCAGCTTAAGGCGGATTGAGGGCGGGGAGCTGTTTTTT
TRBV12-5	TRBJ1-1	few	NA	16	CASGLRLGSLNTEAFF	TGTGCTAGTGGTTTAAGGTTGGGCAGCCTGAACACTGAAGCTTTCTTT
TRBV5-5	TRBJ2-2	NA	NA	14	CASSLLFSPGELFF	TGTGCCAGCAGCTTGCTTTTTTCCCCCGGGGAGCTGTTTTTT
TRBV6-2/TRBV6-3	TRBJ2-2	NA	NA	15	CASSPHRGWTGELFF	TGTGCCAGCAGCCCCCACCGGGGATGGACCGGGGAGCTGTTTTTT
TRBV30	TRBJ1-3	NA	NA	14	CAWSPGREGNTIYF	TGTGCCTGGAGCCCGGGGAGGGAAGGAAACACCATATATTTT
TRBV3-1/TRBV3-2	TRBJ2-7	NA	NA	14	CASSRRGGFYEQYF	TGTGCCAGCAGCCGCCGGGGCGGATTCTACGAGCAGTACTTC
TRBV7-9	TRBJ2-3	NA	TRBD2	17	CASSPYGGASSTDTQYF	TGTGCCAGCAGCCCTTACGGGGGGGCCTCGAGCACAGATACGCAGTATTTT
TRBV6-4	TRBJ2-3	NA	NA	13	CASSDSRWDTQYF	TGTGCCAGCAGTGACTCCCGGTGGGATACGCAGTATTTT
TRBV3-1/TRBV3-2	TRBJ1-2	NA	NA	15	CASSQDQGISYGYTF	TGTGCCAGCAGCCAAGATCAAGGGATTAGCTATGGCTACACCTTC
TRBV19	TRBJ1-2	NA	NA	14	CASSRSPKGYGYTF	TGTGCCAGTAGTAGATCTCCCAAGGGCTATGGCTACACCTTC
TRBV7-2	TRBJ1-2	NA	NA	13	CASSNDLGVGYTF	TGTGCCAGCAGCAACGACCTTGGGGTGGGCTACACCTTC
TRBV5-1	TRBJ1-1	NA	NA	14	CASSLAAGNTEAFF	TGCGCCAGCAGCTTGGCGGCGGGAAACACTGAAGCTTTCTTT
TRBV4-1	TRBJ2-7	NA	NA	12	CASSLPRGEQYF	TGCGCCAGCAGCCTCCCCCGGGGGGAGCAGTACTTC
TRBV11-2	TRBJ2-7	NA	NA	16	CASSRLNAGLSYEQYF	TGTGCCAGCAGCCGCCTGAACGCAGGCCTCTCCTACGAGCAGTACTTC
TRBV5-1	TRBJ2-5	once	TRBD2	15	CASSPGLAGVETQYF	TGCGCCAGCAGCCCGGGACTAGCGGGGGTGGAGACCCAGTACTTC
TRBV7-9	TRBJ2-1	NA	TRBD2	14	CASSHSGGSNEQFF	TGTGCCAGCAGCCATAGCGGGGGTTCCAATGAGCAGTTCTTC
TRBV19	TRBJ2-2	once	NA	16	CASSPPGGRETGELFF	TGTGCCAGTAGTCCTCCAGGAGGGAGAGAGACCGGGGAGCTGTTTTTT
TRBV9	TRBJ1-6	NA	NA	15	CASSGGGISNSPLHF	TGTGCCAGCAGCGGTGGGGGGATATCTAATTCACCCCTCCACTTT